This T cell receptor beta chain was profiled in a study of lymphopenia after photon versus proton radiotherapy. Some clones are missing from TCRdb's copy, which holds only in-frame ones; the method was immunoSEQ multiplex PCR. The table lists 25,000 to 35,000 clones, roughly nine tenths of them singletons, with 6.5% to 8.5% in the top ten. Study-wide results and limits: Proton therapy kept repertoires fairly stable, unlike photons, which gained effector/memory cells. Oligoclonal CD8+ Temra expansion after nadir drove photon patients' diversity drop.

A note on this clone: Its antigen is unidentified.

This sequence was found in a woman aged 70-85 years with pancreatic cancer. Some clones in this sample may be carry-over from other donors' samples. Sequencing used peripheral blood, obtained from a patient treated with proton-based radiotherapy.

The DNA for the CDR3 is TGTGCCAGCAGCGGTCCGGGACAGGGAGGCAACACTGAAGCTTTCTTT. Its protein is CASSGPGQGGNTEAFF. The chain recombines TRBV5-5 with TRBJ1-1; TRBD1 matches 9 bases. This CDR3 spans 16 amino acids. The junction had 9 bases not matched to a gene; V was cut back by 4 bases and J by 2 bases. Germline CDR1 and CDR2: SGHKS and YYEKEE (reference sequence).